This note documents a single T cell receptor (beta chain) sequence. The antigen remains unidentified. The donors were in the approximately 130-subject validation cohort; that cohort was separate from the roughly 620-subject first cohort. The table came from immunoSEQ multiplex PCR; TCRdb's copy has only in-frame clones and leaves some out. The sample includes about 60,000 clones, more than 75% seen only once; the top ten take 1% to 1.2%. This CDR3 has 13 amino acids. The V gene lost 4 bases and the J gene lost 5 bases, with 11 bases spanning the gap. The V gene's germline CDR1 is MNHEY and CDR2 SVGAGI. The sample is drawn from a study of cytomegalovirus exposure and HLA in healthy donors. Study-level findings and limits: The investigators catalogued 150 to 200 TCR beta chains as cytomegalovirus-associated.

Sequenced input: PBMCs. The chain couples TRBV6-5 to TRBJ1-1; tentative D call: TRBD1 (5 bases). This clonotype originated in a man younger than 35 in good health and CMV-seronegative. DNA for the CDR3: TGTGCCAGCAGTTTCTCTGGGGGGACTGAAGCTTTCTTT. Amino acid sequence: CASSFSGGTEAFF.